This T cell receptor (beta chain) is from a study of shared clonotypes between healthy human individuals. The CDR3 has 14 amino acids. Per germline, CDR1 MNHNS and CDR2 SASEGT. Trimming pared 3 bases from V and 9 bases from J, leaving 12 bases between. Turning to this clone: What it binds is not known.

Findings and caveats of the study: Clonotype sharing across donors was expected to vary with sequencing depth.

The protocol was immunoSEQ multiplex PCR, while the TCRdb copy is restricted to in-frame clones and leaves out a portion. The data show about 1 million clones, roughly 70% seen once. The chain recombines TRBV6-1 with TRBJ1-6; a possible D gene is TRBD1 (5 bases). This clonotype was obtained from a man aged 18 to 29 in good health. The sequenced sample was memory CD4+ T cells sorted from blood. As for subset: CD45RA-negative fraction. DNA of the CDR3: TGTGCCAGCAGTGAGAAGGGTAGGGGTTCACCCCTCCACTTT. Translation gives CASSEKGRGSPLHF.